Detailed here is one TCR beta chain. The table lists this clone with a count of one. Its cognate antigen has yet to be identified. No much larger clone is present one base from it, and per-base qualities are unavailable. The data originate from a study of T cell responses to AZD1222 COVID-19 vaccine (dated by TCRdb to the early 2020s). Concerning the study at large: TCR sequencing covered fewer than 250 trial participants: about 210 given two doses of AZD1222 and about 26 given two doses of MenACWY control vaccine. Trial participants were enrolled by age into subgroups of 18-55, 56-69 and 70-plus years, and around 150, 28 and 57 TCR-sequenced participants, respectively, were included in these subgroups.

The meaning of the sample's time point label: about 28 days (+/-7) after the second vaccine dose. AZD1222 recipients with second doses at about 4 weeks or about 12 weeks were pooled, because spike-specific TCR depth and breadth did not differ between schedules. Vaccinee samples came from UK trials COV001 and COV002, including a single-blind randomized controlled phase 2/3 trial of AZD1222 (ChAdOx1 nCoV-19) in healthy adults. For TCRbeta chain sequencing, PBMC samples were collected from trial participants at day 0 and at day 28 after the second dose. The CDR3 regions of human TCRbeta chains were analyzed by immunosequencing. The study's processing was this. Repertoire TCRs were matched against a reference library of SARS-CoV-2-specific TCRs generated with the MIRA antigen-specificity platform. Breadth was defined as the fraction of unique TCRs that were SARS-CoV-2-associated, and depth was defined as the fraction of total T cells that were SARS-CoV-2-associated. Each spike-specific TCR was assigned to its reactive spike region and to a CD4 or CD8 class using the MIRA data. Log10-transformed breadth and depth values were compared by one-way ANOVA with Sidak's multiple comparisons tests. This immuneACCESS table, as held by TCRdb, lists in-frame sequences with V and J called but not all clones. Of the missing ones, under half trace to an unresolved V gene in checked studies; the others have no known cause. V and J calls and clone size come straight from that table; D and trimming were deduced from the DNA. The sample profile shows roughly 120,000 clones; about 88% of them were found once. The ten largest clones capture about 4% of the sample.

A distance of 15 bases separates the germline ends of V and J, which lose 3 bases and 1 base respectively. Inclusive of the bounding cysteine and phenylalanine, the CDR3 is 16 residues long. The kept DNA is CDR3 alone, 48 bases in frame from the first base. Taken from the germline V gene, the CDR1 and CDR2 loops are MGHRA and YSYEKL. Overall study results and their limits: The 56-69-year group was small, and its depth increase did not reach significance, likely because of low power. Nearly half of unique spike-specific TCRs reportedly recognized epitopes outside regions mutated in the B.1.351 and B.1.1.7 variants. Vaccine-associated CD4 TCRs spanned the whole spike protein, with dominant responses in regions 160-218 and 743-854. After two AZD1222 doses, both the breadth and the depth of spike-specific TCRs were significantly higher than at day 0 and than in MenACWY recipients. Conclusions about previously exposed vaccinees were limited because only six AZD1222 recipients were SARS-CoV-2 seropositive at baseline. Most participants were white British and females outnumbered males, and the authors suggested that clonal diversity may have been underestimated. Because no samples from the day 14 peak response were available, repertoires could be characterized only after the peak T cell response.

This TCR was recovered from an adult who received the AZD1222 COVID-19 vaccine. The sample consisted of peripheral blood, taken 28 days after the second AZD1222 dose. The V and J genes are TRBV4-1 and TRBJ1-1; D gene: possibly TRBD1, on 6 matching bases. The bases read TGCGCCAGCAGCCAGCCGGGGGCGGTTGCGAACACTGAAGCTTTCTTT. Its product reads: CASSQPGAVANTEAFF.